This T cell receptor beta chain was profiled in a study of blood T cell repertoires in COVID-19. Study in general: Researchers got acute and convalescent COVID-19 samples from the United States, Italy and Spain. T cells, B-cell-depleted T cells, or PBMCs provided the cDNA or gDNA that served as material.

V was trimmed by 3 bases and J by 4 bases, leaving 19 bases between them. The CDR3 totals 17 residues. The germline CDR1 and CDR2 sequences are LGHNA and YSLEER. Original processing methods: The assay estimated nucleated cells by amplifying reference gene primers. TCRdb keeps only in-frame clones here, not all; method: immunoSEQ multiplex PCR. That table supplies the V and J calls and clone size; D and trimming were determined from the DNA. The sample holds about 140,000 clones, around 73% seen once. The specimen sequenced was peripheral blood. The source is a man aged 55-75 years who had recovered from COVID-19. This chain links TRBV4-3 with TRBJ1-3; a weak D match, TRBD1 (5 bases). CDR3 sequence reads: CASSHLGGGGGGNTIYF. The CDR3 bases are TGCGCCAGCAGCCACCTTGGCGGCGGCGGGGGGGGAAACACCATATATTTT.